The sequence of this T cell receptor (beta chain) was determined in a study of blood T cell repertoires in COVID-19. Turning to the study itself: Both acute and convalescent COVID-19 samples were obtained from the United States, Italy and Spain.

Per germline, CDR1 SGDLS and CDR2 YYNGEE. This CDR3 contains 15 residues. V was shortened by 1 base and J by 0 bases, with 8 bases between the two germline ends. Enrolment of Seattle patients took place during active infection, and they were followed longitudinally. For this clone: The same CDR3 is also encoded by other DNA sequences in this sample.

Sequencing used immunoSEQ multiplex PCR; TCRdb keeps in-frame clones, though not all of them. The sample lists under 250,000 clones; 90% to 95% were seen once. What was sequenced was peripheral blood. The chain joins TRBV9 to TRBJ2-1; possibly TRBD2 for D (5 bases). The clonotype was recovered from a man in his sixties with COVID-19, enrolled during active disease. The CDR3 loop is CASSVSGGSYNEQFF. The CDR3 DNA is TGTGCCAGCAGCGTAAGCGGAGGCTCCTACAATGAGCAGTTCTTC.